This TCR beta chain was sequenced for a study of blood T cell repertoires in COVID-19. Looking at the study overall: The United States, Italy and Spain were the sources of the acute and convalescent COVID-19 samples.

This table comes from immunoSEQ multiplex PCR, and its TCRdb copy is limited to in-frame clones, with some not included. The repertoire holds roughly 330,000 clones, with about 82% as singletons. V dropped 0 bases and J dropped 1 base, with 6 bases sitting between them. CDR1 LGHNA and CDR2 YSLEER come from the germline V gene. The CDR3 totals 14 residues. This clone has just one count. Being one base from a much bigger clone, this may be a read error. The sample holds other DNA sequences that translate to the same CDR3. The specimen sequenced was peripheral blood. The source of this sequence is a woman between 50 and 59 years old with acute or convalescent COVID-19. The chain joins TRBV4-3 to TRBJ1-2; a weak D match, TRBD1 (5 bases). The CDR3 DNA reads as TGCGCCAGCAGCCAAGACCAGGGTAACTATGGCTACACCTTC. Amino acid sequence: CASSQDQGNYGYTF.